This T cell receptor beta chain came from a study of blood T cell repertoires in COVID-19. Study processing details: Reference gene primer amplification gave estimated nucleated cell counts. Produced via immunoSEQ multiplex PCR; TCRdb's table is partial and in-frame only. The V and J calls and the clone size are those of that table, but D and trimming were determined from the DNA. The sample includes approximately 200,000 clones, more than 70% of them seen just once. Adults between roughly 18 and 100 years of age took part from approximately 24 US areas. Allocation to cohorts depended on clinical history reported by the participants. Recovered status applied to Cohort 3 donors who had two consecutive negative PCRs. It also applied to those with clearance or with symptom resolution. Trimming cost V 11 bases and J 4 bases; bases outside gene matches: 11. This CDR3 is 14 amino acids long. Germline CDR1 and CDR2: MDHEN and SYDVKM.

The sequence was collected from a woman aged 25 to 39 who had recovered from COVID-19. Material for sequencing was PBMCs or T cells enriched from blood (not recorded which). The rearrangement uses TRBV28 and TRBJ1-5; 7 positions agree with TRBD1. The CDR3 bases are TGTGCCGTCAACAGGGGCGAGAATAATCAGCCCCAGCATTTT. It yields the protein CAVNRGENNQPQHF.